A selection of T cell receptor beta chains follows, all from one sample in a study of regulatory T cells in long-lasting Graves disease. In TCRdb, the multiplex PCR reads were re-called with MiXCR into one record per CDR3 protein. The sample carries fewer than 650,000 distinct CDR3 sequences, about 15% recorded once. These same data were also listed under a study on T cells in Graves' hyperthyroidism and ophthalmopathy.

The material sequenced was peripheral blood mononuclear cells (PBMCs), taken at new diagnosis, from a patient treated with antithyroid drugs. These receptor sequences come from a young man with Graves disease. CDR3s leave out the opening cysteine and the closing phenylalanine or tryptophan. Fields, in order: CDR3 protein, V gene, J gene.

ATSETEFWGGYT	TRBV24-1	TRBJ1-2
ASKRTGKLDIQY	TRBV19	TRBJ2-4
SARLLAETIFPDTQY	TRBV20-1	TRBJ2-3
ASSQGTENTGELF	TRBV3-1	TRBJ2-2
ASSVDTSYEQY	TRBV2	TRBJ2-7
AWSPDNRGYTQY	TRBV30	TRBJ2-3
AIGQRVKDTQY	TRBV10-3	TRBJ2-3
ASSLEGGQPNQPQH	TRBV12-3/TRBV12-4	TRBJ1-5
ASSLYGGAAPLH	TRBV5-6	TRBJ1-6
ASSLVSSGRQY	TRBV11-2	TRBJ2-7
ASSLQLGGTGPGANVLT	TRBV5-1	TRBJ2-6
ASSSGDSQTYNSPLH	TRBV7-3	TRBJ1-6
ATSRAYSGGLRKYEQY	TRBV15	TRBJ2-7
ASSARLVRNNNEQF	TRBV7-6	TRBJ2-1
ASNDRGNTEAF	TRBV6-2/TRBV6-3	TRBJ1-1
ASRAPGFSYEQY	TRBV6-1	TRBJ2-7
ASRLDRGQGPQH	TRBV5-1	TRBJ1-5
ASSLEFRVQGPYEQY	TRBV7-9	TRBJ2-7
ASSELGRYYEQF	TRBV6-1	TRBJ2-1
ASKPSYNSPLH	TRBV5-6	TRBJ1-6
AWSASGLAGGARETQY	TRBV30	TRBJ2-5
ASSRGSRGYGELF	TRBV12-3/TRBV12-4	TRBJ2-2
SVSDGGRGYEQY	TRBV29-1	TRBJ2-7
SVEGWMGTSGYNEQF	TRBV29-1	TRBJ2-1
SAAGGSFTGELF	TRBV20-1	TRBJ2-2
ASRPGLPPDTQY	TRBV5-5	TRBJ2-3
ASSLAQGLSNEQF	TRBV7-9	TRBJ2-1
ASSVGQSIQY	TRBV6-1	TRBJ2-4
ASQRTGGETQY	TRBV27	TRBJ2-5
ASSLAWGDEKLF	TRBV7-9	TRBJ1-4
ASSSQGGPYEQY	TRBV7-6	TRBJ2-7
ASSGQGRVTNEKLF	TRBV27	TRBJ1-4
ASSFRDSNQPQH	TRBV12-3/TRBV12-4	TRBJ1-5
ASSSRQERNQPQH	TRBV27	TRBJ1-5
ASSSDPSSGSRY	TRBV5-1	TRBJ2-7
ASSLLGAGTEAF	TRBV7-3	TRBJ1-1
ASSSTESTNEKLF	TRBV7-9	TRBJ1-4
ASSLQIYYGYT	TRBV28	TRBJ1-2
ASSLGSSLQETQY	TRBV7-2	TRBJ2-5
AWSWRSSYEQY	TRBV30	TRBJ2-7
ASSLGDLGTDTQY	TRBV27	TRBJ2-3
SARQRGLAGGRSYNEQF	TRBV20-1	TRBJ2-1
ASSLEAAGAQDTQY	TRBV5-4	TRBJ2-3
ASSAMIGDRIYNEQF	TRBV28	TRBJ2-1
SANEVDDNEQF	TRBV20-1	TRBJ2-1
SVATGSGNTIY	TRBV29-1	TRBJ1-3
ASSFDRGNQPQH	TRBV11-2	TRBJ1-5
ASSDVKNYGYT	TRBV10-2	TRBJ1-2
ASRGTSELDTQY	TRBV12-3/TRBV12-4	TRBJ2-3
AWTLLGGYGYT	TRBV30	TRBJ1-2
ASSPSGTGTDTQY	TRBV13	TRBJ2-3
ASSAWLGNEQF	TRBV6-1	TRBJ2-1
ASSSPSGRWGNEQF	TRBV11-2	TRBJ2-1
ASSPASGTDTYEQY	TRBV7-3	TRBJ2-7
AWSVPLRARREQF	TRBV30	TRBJ2-1
ASSSSPRGAGDDEQF	TRBV5-1	TRBJ2-1
AWSVSFWGRASIEQF	TRBV30	TRBJ2-1
ASSRGLAGEGEQF	TRBV7-2	TRBJ2-1